These 9 T cell receptor beta chains were sequenced from one sample in a study of beta chain features in type 1 diabetes. Expressed TCRB transcripts got sequenced, as all isolated RNA was reverse transcribed. Only in-frame clones appear in the TCRdb table, and some are missing; sequencing was by immunoSEQ multiplex PCR. The repertoire holds about 130,000 clones, nearly 9.5% seen once, with roughly 0.74% in the top ten. Sequencing was done on a sample of central memory CD4+ T cells from blood. These receptor sequences come from a man between 18 and 35 years old in good health.

The chain has TRBV7-7 and TRBJ1-6; 7 nucleotides line up with TRBD1. The CDR3 is 15 residues long. Per the germline V gene, CDR1 is SSHAT and CDR2 is FNYEAQ (reference sequence). After removal of 5 bases from V and 6 bases from J, the junction contained 7 bases not matched to a gene. The CDR3 here is CASSAGTAPNSPLHF. CDR3 coding DNA: TGTGCCAGCAGCGCGGGGACAGCTCCTAATTCACCCCTCCACTTT.

J is TRBJ2-7 and V is TRBV4-3, with 8 bases matching TRBD1. With 4 bases clipped from V and 3 bases from J, the junction kept 14 bases outside the gene matches. CDR1 is LGHNA, CDR2 YSLEER, per germline. The CDR3 runs to 17 residues. The CDR3 sequence: CASSPNPPGTGYYEQYF. CDR3 DNA sequence: TGCGCCAGCAGCCCAAACCCCCCCGGGACAGGCTACTACGAGCAGTACTTC.

The sample holds a few counts of this clone. The J gene is TRBJ1-2, the V gene TRBV19; D is perhaps TRBD1 (5 bases). V lost 3 bases and J lost 8, with 13 bases in between. The CDR3 extends over 13 amino acids. Germline V gene sequence: CDR1 LNHDA, CDR2 SQIVND (reference sequence). The CDR3 loop is CASSITGVRGYTF. Written as DNA, the CDR3 is TGTGCCAGTAGTATTACGGGGGTCCGCGGCTACACCTTC.

V and J are TRBV27 and TRBJ2-6; D ambiguous. Germline V lookup: CDR1 MNHEY, CDR2 SMNVEV (reference sequence). Trimming removed 6 bases from V and 0 bases from J, with 9 bases in between. CDR3 size: 15 residues. CDR3 sequence (DNA): TGTGCCAGCAGGGCCCCCCACTCTGGGGCCAACGTCCTGACTTTC. It is translated as CASRAPHSGANVLTF.

The CDR3 DNA reads as TGCAGCTTCCGACAGGCCTGGGATTCACCCCTCCACTTT. Encoded protein: CSFRQAWDSPLHF. The genes are TRBV29-1 and TRBJ1-6, with D perhaps TRBD1 (6 bases). Germline V CDR1 and CDR2: SQVTM, ANQGSEA. Trimming stripped 8 bases from V and 8 bases from J, with 16 bases between. The CDR3 spans 13 residues.

Concerning this clone itself: Compared with germline, one end of the junction differs, possibly owing to a read error. This sequence joins TRBV5-4 and TRBJ2-5; D gene unclear. The CDR3 sequence is 11 residues long. Germline loops: CDR1 SGHNT, CDR2 YYREEE (reference sequence). CDR3 bases: TGTGCCAGCAGCTTGGGAGAAATCCTTGACTTC. Protein product: CASSLGEILDF.

The J gene is TRBJ1-6, the V gene TRBV5-6; tentative D call: TRBD1 (5 bases). CDR3 size: 16 residues. The germline V gene has CDR1 SGHDT and CDR2 YYEEEE. Trimming took off 1 base at V and 4 bases at J, with 12 bases between the two ends. The CDR3 sequence is CASSLQQGRYNSPLHF. The CDR3 region has the DNA TGTGCCAGCAGCTTGCAGCAGGGAAGGTATAATTCACCCCTCCACTTT.

This clone was seen a few times. The rearrangement joins TRBV7-2 to TRBJ2-1; 11 bases match TRBD2. V trimming: 4 bases; J trimming: 3 bases; junction bases outside the gene matches: 2. Per germline, CDR1 SGHTA and CDR2 FQGNSA. There are 15 residues in the CDR3. The CDR3 bases are TGTGCCAGCAGCTCCGGGACTAGCGGCTACAATGAGCAGTTCTTC. It is translated as CASSSGTSGYNEQFF.

V is TRBV9 and J is TRBJ2-7; 10 positions match TRBD1. Germline trimming cut 3 bases from V and 5 bases from J; bases unmatched to any gene: 8. This CDR3 spans 15 amino acids. The V gene's germline CDR1 is SGDLS and CDR2 YYNGEE. The CDR3 spells CASSAPGTGVDEQYF. DNA for the CDR3: TGTGCCAGCAGCGCACCCGGGACAGGGGTCGACGAGCAGTACTTC.